Detailed here is one T cell receptor (beta chain). The antigen remains unidentified. Profiled with immunoSEQ multiplex PCR; TCRdb holds only in-frame clones, not every one. The table has under 200,000 clones, around 80% seen once. Germline CDR1 and CDR2: WNHNN and SYGVQD (reference sequence). V was shortened by 3 bases and J by 12 bases, with 9 bases between the two germline ends. The CDR3 contains 12 residues. This entry belongs to a study of cytomegalovirus exposure and HLA in healthy donors. Findings and caveats of the study: Most TCR sequences were seen very rarely across donors, but some public TCRs occurred in many. Cytomegalovirus-associated TCR beta chains were listed, numbering under 200.

Sequencing used PBMCs. The TCR originated in a woman in her 30s in good health and CMV-seronegative. The gene calls are TRBV10-1 and TRBJ1-6; tentative D call: TRBD1 (5 bases). The CDR3 reads CASSDLDRPLHF. The CDR3 nucleotides read TGCGCCAGCAGTGATCTCGACAGACCCCTCCACTTT.